The clone carrying this T cell receptor (beta chain) was recorded a few times. Its antigen is unidentified. This record belongs to a study of response to subunit inactivated influenza vaccine. General study findings and limits: Authors suggested each seasonal influenza vaccination recruits few new T cells.

TCRdb re-derived calls from the RT-PCR reads in MiXCR, one entry per CDR3 protein. This sample has more than 700,000 distinct CDR3 sequences, with 21% found just once. The CDR3 is 18 residues long. In germline, CDR1 is SGDLS, CDR2 YYNGEE. After removal of 1 base from V and 7 bases from J, the junction contained 12 bases not matched to a gene. This TCR was sampled from a man aged 50 to 60 who received an inactivated influenza vaccine. This chain uses TRBV9 with TRBJ2-1; 12 bases map to TRBD2. The source was PBMCs from blood, collected around 5 days after vaccination. CDR3 bases: TGTGCCAGCAGCGTATTGGGGGCAGGTCTAGCGGGAGGGAATGAGCAGTTCTTC. Its protein is CASSVLGAGLAGGNEQFF.